One T cell receptor beta chain is described in this entry. Its antigen is unidentified. A much bigger clone sits one base away, suggesting this may be a read error. This sample is part of a study of beta chain features in type 1 diabetes. General study points: Resolution of whether HLA type affects TCRB rearrangement was not achieved here. Across all four CD4+ subsets, people with type 1 diabetes showed modestly shorter TCRB CDR3s. Type 1 diabetes patients had VDJ junctions that carried fewer insertions and more deletions. Naive, central memory and Treg TCRB repertoires appeared more alike in patients than in healthy donors.

Every bit of the isolated RNA underwent reverse transcription, so sequencing read expressed TCRB transcripts. There were 3.5 million or so reads on average in the naive, central memory and regulatory T cell samples. The table came from immunoSEQ multiplex PCR; TCRdb's copy has only in-frame clones and leaves some out. The sample lists about 700,000 clones, around an eighth occurring once. The V gene lost 3 bases and the J gene lost 2 bases, with 0 bases spanning the gap. Germline CDR1 and CDR2: LNHNV and YYDKDF (reference sequence). This CDR3 spans 11 amino acids. Sequenced input: naive CD4+ T cells from blood. The chain joins TRBV15 to TRBJ2-3; D is unresolved. The TCR originated in a man aged 18 to 35 with type 1 diabetes. Here the CDR3 reads CATSSTDTQYF. In DNA form, the CDR3 reads TGTGCCACCAGCAGCACAGATACGCAGTATTTT.